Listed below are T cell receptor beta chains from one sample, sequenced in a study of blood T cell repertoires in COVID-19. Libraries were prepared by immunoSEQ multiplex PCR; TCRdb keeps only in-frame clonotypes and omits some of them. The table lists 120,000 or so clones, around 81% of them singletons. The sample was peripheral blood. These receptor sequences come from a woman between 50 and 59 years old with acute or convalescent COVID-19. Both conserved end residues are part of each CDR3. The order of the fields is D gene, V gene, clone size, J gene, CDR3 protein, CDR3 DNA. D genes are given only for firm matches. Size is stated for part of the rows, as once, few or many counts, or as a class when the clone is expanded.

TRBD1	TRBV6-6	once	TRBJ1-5	CASSRTGLLGQPQHF	TGTGCCAGCAGCCGGACAGGGCTTCTCGGTCAGCCCCAGCATTTT
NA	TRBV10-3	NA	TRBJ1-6	CAISEFEGGARNSPLHF	TGTGCCATCAGTGAGTTTGAGGGGGGGGCGAGGAATTCACCCCTCCACTTT
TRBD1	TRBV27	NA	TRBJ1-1	CASSLHRGLTEAFF	TGTGCCAGCAGTTTACACAGGGGGCTTACTGAAGCTTTCTTT
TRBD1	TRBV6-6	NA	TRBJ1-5	CASSQQGNQPQHF	TGTGCCAGCAGTCAACAGGGGAACCAGCCCCAGCATTTT
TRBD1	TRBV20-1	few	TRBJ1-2	CSASPGTGSYGYTF	TGCAGTGCCAGTCCTGGGACAGGGTCTTATGGCTACACCTTC
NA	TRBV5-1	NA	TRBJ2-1	CASSIALTEQFF	TGCGCCAGCAGCATCGCTCTAACTGAGCAGTTCTTC
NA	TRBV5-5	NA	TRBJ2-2	CASTNGTFGELFF	TGTGCCAGCACCAATGGGACATTCGGGGAGCTGTTTTTT
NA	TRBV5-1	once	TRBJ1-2	CASSASGPYGYTF	TGCGCCAGCAGCGCCTCAGGGCCCTATGGCTACACCTTC
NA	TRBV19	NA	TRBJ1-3	CASSIGPRSGNTIYF	TGTGCCAGTAGTATTGGCCCCCGCTCTGGAAACACCATATATTTT
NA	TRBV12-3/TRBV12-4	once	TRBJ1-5	CASTPGGNQPQHF	TGTGCCAGCACCCCTGGGGGGAATCAGCCCCAGCATTTT
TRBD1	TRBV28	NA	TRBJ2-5	CASSPLTGGETQYF	TGTGCCAGCAGTCCGTTGACAGGGGGCGAGACCCAGTACTTC
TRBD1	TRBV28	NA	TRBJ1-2	CASSRFDRGYGYTF	TGTGCCAGCAGTCGATTCGACAGGGGCTATGGCTACACCTTC
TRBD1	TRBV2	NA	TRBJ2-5	CASSEVQTGRGETQYF	TGTGCCAGCAGTGAAGTTCAGACAGGGCGTGGGGAGACCCAGTACTTC
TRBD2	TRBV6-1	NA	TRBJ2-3	CASSEALAGGRDTQYF	TGTGCCAGCAGTGAAGCACTAGCGGGGGGACGCGATACGCAGTATTTT
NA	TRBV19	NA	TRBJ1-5	CASTQYRDTNQPQHF	TGTGCCAGTACCCAATACCGGGACACTAATCAGCCCCAGCATTTT
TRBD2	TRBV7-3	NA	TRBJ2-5	CASSLGLAVDQETQYF	TGTGCCAGCAGCTTAGGGCTAGCGGTGGACCAAGAGACCCAGTACTTC
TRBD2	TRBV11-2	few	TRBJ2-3	CASSLVAGGSTDTQYF	TGTGCCAGCAGCTTGGTAGCGGGAGGCAGCACAGATACGCAGTATTTT
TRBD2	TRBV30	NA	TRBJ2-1	CAWSRLARGEQFF	TGTGCCTGGAGTCGACTAGCTCGGGGTGAGCAGTTCTTC
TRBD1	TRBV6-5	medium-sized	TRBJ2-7	CASSFTGTGVIYEQYF	TGTGCCAGCAGTTTTACCGGGACAGGGGTCATCTACGAGCAGTACTTC
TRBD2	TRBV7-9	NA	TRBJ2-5	CASSTGLAGGAETQYF	TGTGCCAGCAGCACCGGACTAGCGGGAGGCGCAGAGACCCAGTACTTC
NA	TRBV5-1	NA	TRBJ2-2	CASSLSGANTGELFF	TGCGCCAGCAGCTTATCGGGGGCGAACACCGGGGAGCTGTTTTTT
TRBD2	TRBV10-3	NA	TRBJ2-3	CATRPGTSGGGTDTQYF	TGTGCCACGCGACCCGGGACTAGCGGGGGGGGCACAGATACGCAGTATTTT
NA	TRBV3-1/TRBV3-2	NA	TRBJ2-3	CASSQDGFQGTDTQYF	TGTGCCAGCAGCCAAGACGGGTTCCAAGGCACAGATACGCAGTATTTT
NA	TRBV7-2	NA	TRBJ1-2	CASSLRSYGYTF	TGTGCCAGCAGCTTACGCAGCTATGGCTACACCTTC
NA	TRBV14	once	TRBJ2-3	CASSQDEVTDTQYF	TGTGCCAGCAGCCAAGATGAGGTCACAGATACGCAGTATTTT
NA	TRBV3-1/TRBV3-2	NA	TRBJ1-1	CASSQDEETEAFF	TGTGCCAGCAGCCAAGACGAGGAGACTGAAGCTTTCTTT
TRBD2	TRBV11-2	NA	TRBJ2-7	CASSTRGGLYEQYF	TGTGCCAGCAGCACCCGGGGAGGGTTGTACGAGCAGTACTTC
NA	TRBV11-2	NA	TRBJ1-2	CASSPTGYGYTF	TGTGCCAGCAGCCCAACAGGGTATGGCTACACCTTC
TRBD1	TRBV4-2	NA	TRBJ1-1	CASRTGMNTEAFF	TGTGCCAGCCGGACAGGGATGAACACTGAAGCTTTCTTT
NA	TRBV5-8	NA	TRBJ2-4	CASSLTTWVAKNIQYF	TGTGCCAGCAGCTTAACTACTTGGGTAGCCAAAAACATTCAGTACTTC
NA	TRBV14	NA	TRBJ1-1	CASSQQVGYTEAFF	TGTGCCAGCAGCCAACAGGTGGGCTACACTGAAGCTTTCTTT
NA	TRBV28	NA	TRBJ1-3	CASSSGGEGNTIYF	TGTGCCAGCAGTTCCGGAGGCGAAGGAAACACCATATATTTT
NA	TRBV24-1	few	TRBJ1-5	CATSDKGRRVGKLGNQPQHF	TGTGCCACCAGTGATAAGGGTCGCAGGGTCGGCAAATTGGGCAATCAGCCCCAGCATTTT
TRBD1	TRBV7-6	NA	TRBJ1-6	CASSKGAQDHSPLHF	TGTGCCAGCAGCAAGGGGGCACAGGACCATTCACCCCTCCACTTT
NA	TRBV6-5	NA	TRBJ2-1	CASKTGGEQFF	TGTGCCAGCAAGACAGGCGGTGAGCAGTTCTTC
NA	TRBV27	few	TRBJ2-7	CASSHSGSYEQYF	TGTGCCAGCTCCCACTCTGGCTCCTACGAGCAGTACTTC
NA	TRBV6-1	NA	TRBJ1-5	CASSDYGGGANQPQHF	TGTGCCAGCAGTGATTATGGGGGAGGGGCCAATCAGCCCCAGCATTTT
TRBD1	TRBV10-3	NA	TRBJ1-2	CAISQDRGNYGYTF	TGTGCCATCAGTCAGGACAGGGGAAACTATGGCTACACCTTC
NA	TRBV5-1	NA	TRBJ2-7	CASSVPGSSYEQYF	TGCGCCAGCAGCGTTCCCGGTTCCTCCTACGAGCAGTACTTC
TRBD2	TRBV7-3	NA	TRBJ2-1	CASSPTSLVEQFF	TGTGCCAGCAGCCCGACTAGCCTAGTTGAGCAGTTCTTC
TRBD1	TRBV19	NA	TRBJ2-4	CASSLQPTTGPKNIQYF	TGTGCCAGTAGTCTTCAACCAACGACAGGGCCAAAAAACATTCAGTACTTC
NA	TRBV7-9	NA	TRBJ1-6	CASSTSTGGSPLHF	TGTGCCAGCAGCACTAGCACGGGGGGCTCACCCCTCCACTTT
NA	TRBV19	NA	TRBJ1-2	CASSTFYGYTF	TGTGCCAGTAGTACGTTCTATGGCTACACCTTC
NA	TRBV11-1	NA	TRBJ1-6	CASSLQGNSPLHF	TGTGCCAGCAGCTTGCAGGGCAATTCACCCCTCCACTTT
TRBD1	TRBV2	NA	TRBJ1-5	CASSGQTGSNQPQHF	TGTGCCAGCAGCGGGCAGACAGGGAGCAATCAGCCCCAGCATTTT
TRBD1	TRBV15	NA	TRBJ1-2	CATATGQGYGYTF	TGTGCCACCGCGACGGGACAGGGCTATGGCTACACCTTC
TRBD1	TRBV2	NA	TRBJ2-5	CASRGTGGWETQYF	TGTGCCAGCAGAGGGACAGGGGGTTGGGAGACCCAGTACTTC
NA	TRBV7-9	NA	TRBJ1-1	CASSSQSTEAFF	TGTGCCAGCAGTTCACAGAGCACTGAAGCTTTCTTT
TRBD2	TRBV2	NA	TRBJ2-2	CASRSIAGANTGELFF	TGTGCCAGCAGGTCAATAGCGGGGGCGAACACCGGGGAGCTGTTTTTT
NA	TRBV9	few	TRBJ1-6	CASSTPQSPLHF	TGTGCCAGCAGCACTCCTCAATCACCCCTCCACTTT
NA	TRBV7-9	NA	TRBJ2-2	CASTAENLNTGELFF	TGTGCCAGCACTGCGGAAAACTTGAACACCGGGGAGCTGTTTTTT
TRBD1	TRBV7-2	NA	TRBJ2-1	CASSFTRDRGQFF	TGTGCCAGCAGCTTTACCCGGGACAGGGGACAATTCTTC
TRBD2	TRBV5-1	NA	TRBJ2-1	CASHGTSGRVSYNEQFF	TGCGCCAGTCATGGGACTAGCGGGAGGGTTTCCTACAATGAGCAGTTCTTC
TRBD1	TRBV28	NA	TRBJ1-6	CASTRTGNNSPLHF	TGTGCCAGTACCAGGACAGGGAATAATTCACCCCTCCACTTT
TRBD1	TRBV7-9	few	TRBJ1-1	CASSLRTGGYTEAFF	TGTGCCAGCAGCCTGAGGACAGGCGGGTACACTGAAGCTTTCTTT